Below are 8 T cell receptor beta chains sequenced from a single sample in a study of blood T cell repertoires in COVID-19. Measured with immunoSEQ multiplex PCR; TCRdb has only the in-frame clones, and not every one. The table includes roughly 700,000 clones, around 89% detected once. Source material: peripheral blood. These TCRs come from a young woman with acute or convalescent COVID-19.

The chain uses TRBV19 and TRBJ2-3, with D hard to call. The CDR3 is 13 amino acids. V was trimmed by 4 bases and J by 4 bases, leaving 9 bases between them. Germline CDR1 reads LNHDA; CDR2 reads SQIVND (reference sequence). DNA for the CDR3: TGTGCCAGTAGTACCTCAGGTGCAGATACGCAGTATTTT. Amino acid sequence: CASSTSGADTQYF.

This rearrangement joins TRBV6-5 to TRBJ1-2; D gene uncertain. Germline CDR1 MNHEY, CDR2 SVGAGI. The CDR3 consists of 15 residues. V was clipped by 6 bases and J by 2 bases, with 16 bases between them. The CDR3 sequence: CASSPVRVSNYGYTF. The CDR3 DNA reads as TGTGCCAGCAGCCCCGTGAGGGTTTCCAACTATGGCTACACCTTC.

J is TRBJ1-6 and V is TRBV7-2, with D possibly TRBD1 on 5 matching bases. The CDR3 has 16 amino acids. V lost 1 base, J lost 9 bases, and 16 bases lay in between. The germline V gene encodes CDR1 SGHTA and CDR2 FQGNSA. The CDR3 DNA is TGTGCCAGCAGCTTAGAGGGGCCCAACGACGGTTCACCCCTCCACTTT. This encodes CASSLEGPNDGSPLHF. The variable domain in full, completed from reference TRBV7-2 and TRBJ1-6, reads GAGVSQSPSNKVTEKGKDVELRCDPISGHTALYWYRQSLGQGLEFLIYFQGNSAPDKSGLPSDRFSAERTGGSVSTLTIQRTQQEDSAVYLCASSLEGPNDGSPLHFGNGTRLTVT.

The chain recombines TRBV25-1 with TRBJ2-7, with D possibly TRBD1 on 5 matching bases. Germline V gene sequence: CDR1 MGHDK, CDR2 SYGVNS. The CDR3 length is 14 residues. V shed 5 bases and J shed 3 bases, with 14 bases lying between them. The CDR3 reads CASSSSGKYYEQYF. The CDR3 DNA follows: TGTGCCAGCAGTTCATCAGGGAAATACTACGAGCAGTACTTC.

V and J are TRBV18 and TRBJ2-7, with 11 bases aligning to TRBD1. This CDR3 has 15 residues. Germline trimming cut 6 bases from V and 1 base from J; bases unmatched to any gene: 5. Germline CDR1 KGHSH, CDR2 LQKENI. The CDR3 region is CASSLGQGASYEQYF. The CDR3 region has the DNA TGTGCCAGCTCTCTAGGACAGGGGGCTTCCTACGAGCAGTACTTC.

The chain combines TRBV3-1 (or the pseudogene TRBV3-2) with TRBJ1-4; 7 nucleotides align to TRBD1. This CDR3 spans 15 amino acids. Trimming at V came to 3 bases and at J to 5 bases, leaving 6 bases not matched to a gene. CDR1 is LGHDT, CDR2 YNNKEL, per germline (reference sequence). The CDR3 region is CASSHLGTENEKLFF. In nucleotides, the CDR3 is TGTGCCAGCAGCCATTTAGGGACAGAAAATGAAAAACTGTTTTTT.

The genes are TRBV6-6 and TRBJ2-5; TRBD1 is a possible D gene (6 bases). This CDR3 is 12 amino acids long. Trimming left V 6 bases short and J 2 bases short, with 7 bases between. CDR1 and CDR2 (germline): MNHNY, SVGAGI (reference sequence). CDR3 sequence reads: CASSGQQETQYF. The CDR3 nucleotides read TGTGCCAGCAGCGGACAGCAAGAGACCCAGTACTTC.

This chain joins TRBV6-8 and TRBJ1-1; no firm D call. This CDR3 has 11 amino acids. Germline lookup yields CDR1 MNHGY and CDR2 SAAAGT. The V end was cut by 7 bases, the J end by 5 bases, with 8 bases between. As DNA, the CDR3 is TGTGCCAGCACCGCGAGAACTGAAGCTTTCTTT. It specifies CASTARTEAFF.